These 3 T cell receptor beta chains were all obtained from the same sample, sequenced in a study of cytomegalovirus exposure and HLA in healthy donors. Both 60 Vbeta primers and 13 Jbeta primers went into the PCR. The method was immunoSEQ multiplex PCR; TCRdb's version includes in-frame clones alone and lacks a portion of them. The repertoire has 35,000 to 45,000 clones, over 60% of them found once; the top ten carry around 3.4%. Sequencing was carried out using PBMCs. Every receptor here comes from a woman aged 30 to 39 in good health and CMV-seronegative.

The CDR3 DNA is TGTGCCAGCAGTGCAGGGACCTATAATTCACCCCTCCACTTT. Translating gives CASSAGTYNSPLHF. The J gene is TRBJ1-6, the V gene TRBV2; D perhaps matches TRBD1 (5 bases). V was clipped by 4 bases and J by 2 bases, with 6 bases between them. CDR1 is SNHLY, CDR2 FYNNEI, per germline. The CDR3 loop spans 14 amino acids.

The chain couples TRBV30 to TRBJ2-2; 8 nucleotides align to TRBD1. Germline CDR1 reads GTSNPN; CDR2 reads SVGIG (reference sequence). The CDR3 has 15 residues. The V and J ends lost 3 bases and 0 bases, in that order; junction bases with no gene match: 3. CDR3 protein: CAWRAGGANTGELFF. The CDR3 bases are TGTGCCTGGAGGGCAGGGGGCGCGAACACCGGGGAGCTGTTTTTT.

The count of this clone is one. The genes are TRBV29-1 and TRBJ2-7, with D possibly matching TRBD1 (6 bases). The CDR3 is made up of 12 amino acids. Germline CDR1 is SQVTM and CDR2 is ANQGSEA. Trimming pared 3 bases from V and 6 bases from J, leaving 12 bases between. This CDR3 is CSVDRGQREQYF. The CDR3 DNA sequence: TGCAGCGTTGACCGAGGACAGCGCGAGCAGTACTTC.